This T cell receptor beta chain is from a study of CD8 T cells in Susac syndrome. The CDR3 runs 15 residues. The ends lost 3 bases at V and 5 bases at J; junction bases unmatched: 7. Germline assignment: CDR1 MNHEY and CDR2 SMNVEV (reference sequence). The T cells that were sequenced for TCR beta were CD8+ and CD4+ cells from blood. Treatment-naive patients with stable or active relapsing-remitting disease were the multiple sclerosis controls. The authors reverse transcribed 0.5 to 1 ug RNA with random hexamers. TCR beta CDR3 was amplified by immunoSEQ covering 54 Vbeta and 13 Jbeta. TCRdb itself ran the immunoSEQ multiplex PCR reads through MiXCR, one entry per CDR3 protein. This sample has some 300,000 distinct CDR3 sequences; around nine tenths occur once, and the top ten carry 0.18%.

The chain couples TRBV27 to TRBJ1-1; TRBD1 aligns across 9 bases. The sequenced sample was CD8+ T cells from PBMCs. The clonotype originates from a human donor with multiple sclerosis. The CDR3 DNA reads as TGTGCCAGCAGTTTCGCACAGGGGGCCGCTACTGAAGCTTTCTTT. This gives the protein CASSFAQGAATEAFF.